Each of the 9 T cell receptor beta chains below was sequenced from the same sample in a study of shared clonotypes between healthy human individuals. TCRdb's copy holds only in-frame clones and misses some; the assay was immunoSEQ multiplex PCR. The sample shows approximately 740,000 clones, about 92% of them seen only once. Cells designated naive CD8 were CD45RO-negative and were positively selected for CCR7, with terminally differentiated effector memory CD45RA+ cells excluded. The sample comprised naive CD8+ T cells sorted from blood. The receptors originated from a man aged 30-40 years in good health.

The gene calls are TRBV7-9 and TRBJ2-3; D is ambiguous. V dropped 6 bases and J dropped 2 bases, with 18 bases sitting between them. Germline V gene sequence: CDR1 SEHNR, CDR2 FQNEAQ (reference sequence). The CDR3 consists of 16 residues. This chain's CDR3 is CASRAHPPHNTDTQYF. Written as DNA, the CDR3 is TGTGCCAGCAGAGCACACCCGCCCCACAACACAGATACGCAGTATTTT. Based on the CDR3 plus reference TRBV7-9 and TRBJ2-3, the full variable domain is DTGVSQNPRHKITKRGQNVTFRCDPISEHNRLYWYRQTLGQGPEFLTYFQNEAQLEKSRLLSDRFSAERPKGSFSTLEIQRTEQGDSAMYLCASRAHPPHNTDTQYFGPGTRLTVL.

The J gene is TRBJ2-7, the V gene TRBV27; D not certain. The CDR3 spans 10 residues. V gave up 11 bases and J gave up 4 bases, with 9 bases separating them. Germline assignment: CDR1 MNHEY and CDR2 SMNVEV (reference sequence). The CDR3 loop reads CASDGYEQYF. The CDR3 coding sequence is TGTGCCTCGGACGGTTACGAGCAGTACTTC.

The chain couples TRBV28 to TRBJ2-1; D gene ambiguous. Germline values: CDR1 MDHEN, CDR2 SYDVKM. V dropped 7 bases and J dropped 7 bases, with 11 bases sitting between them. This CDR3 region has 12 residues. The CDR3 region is CASKSGWNEQFF. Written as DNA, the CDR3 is TGTGCCAGCAAGTCTGGGTGGAATGAGCAGTTCTTC.

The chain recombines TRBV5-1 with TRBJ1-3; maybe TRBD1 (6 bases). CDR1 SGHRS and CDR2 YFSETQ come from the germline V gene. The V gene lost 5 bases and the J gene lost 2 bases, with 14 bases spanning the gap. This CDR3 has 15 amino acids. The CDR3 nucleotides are TGCGCCAGCAGTCCCGAACAGGGCCCTGGAAACACCATATATTTT. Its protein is CASSPEQGPGNTIYF.

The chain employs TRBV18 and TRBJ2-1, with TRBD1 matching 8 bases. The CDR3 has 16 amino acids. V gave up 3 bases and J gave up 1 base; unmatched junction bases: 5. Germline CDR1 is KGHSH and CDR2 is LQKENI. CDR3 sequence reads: CASSPPDRVSYNEQFF. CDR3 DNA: TGTGCCAGCTCACCGCCGGACAGGGTGTCCTACAATGAGCAGTTCTTC.

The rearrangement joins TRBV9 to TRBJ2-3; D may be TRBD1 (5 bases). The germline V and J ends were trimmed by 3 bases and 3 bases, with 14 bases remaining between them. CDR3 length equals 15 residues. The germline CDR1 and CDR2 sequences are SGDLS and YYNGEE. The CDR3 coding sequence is TGTGCCAGCAGCGCCCAGGGTCGGTTTACAGATACGCAGTATTTT. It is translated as CASSAQGRFTDTQYF.

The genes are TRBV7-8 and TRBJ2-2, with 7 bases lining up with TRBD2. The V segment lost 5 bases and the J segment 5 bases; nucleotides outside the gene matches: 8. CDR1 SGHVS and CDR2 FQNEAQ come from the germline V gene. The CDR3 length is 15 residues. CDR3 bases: TGTGCCAGCAGCCCGGACTTGGGAGGGACCGGGGAGCTGTTTTTT. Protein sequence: CASSPDLGGTGELFF.

This chain's CDR3 is CASSQAGNRYEQYF. The CDR3 bases are TGTGCCAGCAGCCAGGCAGGGAACCGCTACGAGCAGTACTTC. The chain couples TRBV11-3 to TRBJ2-7, with a tentative D call TRBD1 (5 bases). Looked up from germline, CDR1 is SGHNT and CDR2 is YENEEA. V gave up 5 bases and J gave up 3 bases, with 14 bases separating them. CDR3 size: 14 residues.

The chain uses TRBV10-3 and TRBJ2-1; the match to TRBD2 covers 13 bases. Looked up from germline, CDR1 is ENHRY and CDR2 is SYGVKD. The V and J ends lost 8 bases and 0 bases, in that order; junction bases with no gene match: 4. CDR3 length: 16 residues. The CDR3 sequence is CAIGLAGESSYNEQFF. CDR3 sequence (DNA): TGTGCCATCGGACTAGCGGGAGAGAGCTCCTACAATGAGCAGTTCTTC.